This TCR beta chain was identified during a study of post-analysis software for immune sequencing data. Study results and limitations: In patients, TRBV5-6, TRBV5-1 and TRBV20-1 belonged to five TRBV segments found more frequently than in controls. Controls significantly exceeded multiple sclerosis patients in normalized Chao1 diversity.

Germline CDR1 is MDHEN and CDR2 is SYDVKM. The trim removed 7 bases at V and 12 bases at J, leaving 12 bases unmatched. The CDR3 loop spans 13 amino acids. Tagging with unique molecular identifiers was a feature of the TCR beta cDNA libraries. Out of about 0.9 to 11 million T cells, a few hundred thousand cDNA molecules were generated. Each CDR3 protein gets one entry after TCRdb re-called the PCR reads with MiXCR. The table includes about 460,000 distinct CDR3 sequences, roughly 46% detected once. About this clonotype itself: Its antigen is unknown.

V gene TRBV28 combines with J gene TRBJ2-3; 8 bases agree with TRBD2. Sequencing used blood. This receptor was identified in a girl aged 5-17 years with multiple sclerosis. CDR3 loop: CASTNPAGGTQYF. The CDR3 region has the DNA TGTGCCAGCACCAACCCCGCGGGGGGTACACAGTATTTT.